This T cell receptor (beta chain) was obtained from a study of blood T cells in healthy people across ages. Study findings and constraints: Long-lived donors had more naive CD4+ cells and higher diversity than aged donors.

Then a second PCR, running roughly 6 to 11 cycles, was carried out with a sample-barcoded 5' primer and a J-beta primer mix. The template-switch adaptor was a 5' adaptor with 12 random nucleotides. It tagged each cDNA molecule. MiXCR, applied by TCRdb to the 5' RACE reads, yields one record per CDR3 protein. The sample has roughly 1,800,000 distinct CDR3 sequences; about 50% are singletons. A note on this clonotype: Antigen specificity is unknown. A read error may account for a junction end that differs from germline.

The sequence was obtained from a woman in her thirties or forties in good health. The sequenced material came from blood.

The CDR3 here is CVSSVAVSGFTDTQYF. The CDR3 DNA reads as TGTGTCAGCAGCGTAGCTGTTAGCGGCTTCACAGATACGCAGTATTTT. This sequence joins TRBV9 and TRBJ2-3; D may be TRBD2 (6 bases). CDR3 length: 16 amino acids. Germline-derived CDR1 and CDR2 are SGDLS and YYNGEE.